This T cell receptor beta chain was documented in a study of radiotherapy plus CTLA-4 blockade in lung cancer. Study-level background: Patients showed objective responses in 15% to 20% of cases and disease control in more than 25%. Study findings and constraints: Early clone dynamics of blood T cells, plus interferon-beta, reportedly predicted response best. In blood, tumor-derived TCR clones expanded after radiotherapy plus ipilimumab.

The CDR3 totals 18 residues. J lost 8 bases, V lost 0 bases, and 10 bases had no gene match. Germline V lookup: CDR1 SGDLS, CDR2 YYNGEE. The method was immunoSEQ multiplex PCR; TCRdb's version includes in-frame clones alone and lacks a portion of them. This sample has some 15,000 clones; roughly two thirds occur once, and the top ten carry roughly 50%. CTLA-4 blockade with ipilimumab, together with focal radiation, was given to patients with chemo-refractory metastatic non-small-cell lung cancer. This clone came up a few times. What it binds is not known. Here the sequenced sample was peripheral blood, taken from a patient treated with radiotherapy plus ipilimumab. The sequence was collected from a human donor with non-small cell lung cancer whose response to radiotherapy plus ipilimumab could not be evaluated. The chain links TRBV9 to TRBJ2-2; 13 bases fit TRBD2. The CDR3 DNA follows: TGTGCCAGCAGCGTAGATTGGACTAGCGGGGGTCGTACGGGGGAGCTGTTTTTT. Translating gives CASSVDWTSGGRTGELFF.